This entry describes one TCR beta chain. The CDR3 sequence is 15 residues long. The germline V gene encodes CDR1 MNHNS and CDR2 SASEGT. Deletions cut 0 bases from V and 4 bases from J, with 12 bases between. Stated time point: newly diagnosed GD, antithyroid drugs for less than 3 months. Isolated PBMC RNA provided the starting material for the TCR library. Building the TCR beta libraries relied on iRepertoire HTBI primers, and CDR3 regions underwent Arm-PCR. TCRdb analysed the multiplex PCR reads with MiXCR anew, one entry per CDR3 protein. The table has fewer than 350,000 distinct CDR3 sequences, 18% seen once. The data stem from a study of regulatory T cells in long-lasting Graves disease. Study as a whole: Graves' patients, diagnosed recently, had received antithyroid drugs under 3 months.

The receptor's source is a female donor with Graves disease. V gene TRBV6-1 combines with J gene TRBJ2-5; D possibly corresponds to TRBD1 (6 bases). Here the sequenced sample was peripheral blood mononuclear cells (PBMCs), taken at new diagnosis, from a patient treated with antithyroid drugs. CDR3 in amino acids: CASSEASGAGETQYF. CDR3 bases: TGTGCCAGCAGTGAAGCCTCAGGGGCGGGAGAGACCCAGTACTTC.